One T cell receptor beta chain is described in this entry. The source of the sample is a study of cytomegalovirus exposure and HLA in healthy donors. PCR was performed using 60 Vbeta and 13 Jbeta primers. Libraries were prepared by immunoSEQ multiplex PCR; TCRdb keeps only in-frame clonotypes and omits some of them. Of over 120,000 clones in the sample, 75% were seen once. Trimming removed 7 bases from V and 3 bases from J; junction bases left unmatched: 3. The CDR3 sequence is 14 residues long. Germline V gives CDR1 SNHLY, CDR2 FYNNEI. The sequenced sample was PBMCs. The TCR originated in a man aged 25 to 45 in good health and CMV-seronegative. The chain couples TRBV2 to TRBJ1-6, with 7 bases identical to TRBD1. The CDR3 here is CASTYRGYNSPLHF. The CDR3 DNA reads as TGTGCCAGCACATACAGGGGCTATAATTCACCCCTCCACTTT.